This T cell receptor (beta chain) was recovered during a study of shared clonotypes between healthy human individuals. Study findings and constraints: Clonotypes shared by all four donors outscored non-shared clonotypes in generation probability. The study found about 5% of naive CD4 clonotypes shared across four donors.

About this clone: Its antigen is still unknown.

The CDR3 runs to 13 residues. V lost 3 bases to trimming and J lost 2 bases; unmatched junction nucleotides: 2. From germline, CDR1 is GTSNPN and CDR2 SVGIG (reference sequence). Sequencing used immunoSEQ multiplex PCR; TCRdb keeps in-frame clones, though not all of them. The sample holds roughly 1 million clones, around 78% seen once. The study enrolled healthy HIV-negative adults without recent acute infections or vaccinations as donors. The chain carries TRBV30 and TRBJ2-7; 9 nucleotides align to TRBD2. The sample consisted of memory CD4+ T cells from PBMCs. Subset defined: CD45RA-negative fraction. The clonotype comes from a man between 18 and 29 years old in good health. Some clones in this sample may be carry-over from other donors' samples. The CDR3 sequence is CAWRRGGAYEQYF. The CDR3, as DNA: TGTGCCTGGAGGCGGGGGGGAGCCTACGAGCAGTACTTC. The full variable domain, in which reference TRBV30 and TRBJ2-7 provide the parts outside the CDR3, is SQTIHQWPATLVQPVGSPLSLECTVEGTSNPNLYWYRQAAGRGLQLLFYSVGIGQISSEVPQNLSASRPQDRQFILSSKKLLLSDSGFYLCAWRRGGAYEQYFGPGTRLTVT.